This T cell receptor beta chain was identified in a study of glioma-infiltrating T cells. Study background: Glioblastomas were WHO grade IV, sampled at first diagnosis; low-grade were grade II. Target coverage was about 4- to 10-fold for 800,000 to 1,000,000 blood T cells.

Amplification of TCR alpha and beta CDR3 regions from RNA used iRepertoire nested multiplex PCR. A single record per CDR3 protein comes from TCRdb applying MiXCR to the multiplex PCR reads. This sample has 300,000 to 450,000 distinct CDR3 sequences, with 41% found just once. Regarding the study as a whole: Signature shared blood CDR3 motifs were enriched in low-divergence and depleted in high-divergence patients.

A word on this clonotype: As yet, its antigen is unknown.

Specimen: glioma tissue, nonneoplastic brain tissue, or PBMCs (not recorded which). This receptor was identified in a human donor with low-grade glioma or glioblastoma, undergoing nonglioma brain surgery, or in good health (not recorded which).

This chain's CDR3 is CASSHLARLAVQFF. Here the CDR3 DNA reads TGCGCCAGCAGCCACCTTGCCCGACTAGCAGTGCAGTTCTTC. The genes are TRBV4-1 and TRBJ2-1; 7 bases line up with TRBD2. The CDR3 has 14 amino acids. J was trimmed by 12 bases and V by 3 bases; bases with no gene match: 11. Germline V gene lookup returns CDR1 MGHRA and CDR2 YSYEKL.